What follows are 9 T cell receptor beta chains derived from one specimen sequenced in a study of post-analysis software for immune sequencing data. Broader study findings: In patients, TRBV5-6, TRBV5-1 and TRBV20-1 belonged to roughly 5 TRBV segments found more frequently than in controls.

Unique molecular identifiers were carried by the TCR beta cDNA libraries. TCRdb fed the PCR reads into MiXCR, producing one record per CDR3 protein. The table lists about 820,000 distinct CDR3 sequences, about 53% of them singletons. The antigens for these receptors are not known. The specimen sequenced was blood. Receptor source: a girl between 10 and 17 years old with multiple sclerosis.

As concerns this clonotype: This likely comes from a read error, as the CDR3 has no conserved phenylalanine or tryptophan at its end. The limits of the CDR3 on the DNA are not certain, so only TCRdb's listed CDR3 is given. The chain joins TRBV6-5 to TRBJ2-1; the table's D call, TRBD2, has no DNA check behind it. Ends included, the CDR3 has 16 residues. The germline CDR1 and CDR2 sequences are MNHEY and SVGAGI. CDR3 residues: CASGGRGNPSRYTFGS.

The J gene is TRBJ2-1, the V gene TRBV6-5, with 8 bases matching TRBD2. The CDR3 sequence is 14 residues long. Unmatched junction bases numbered 7, after V lost 7 bases and J lost 5 bases. Germline assignment: CDR1 MNHEY and CDR2 SVGAGI. For the CDR3, the DNA is TGTGCCAGCAATTCCCCGGGGGGGAACAATGAGCAGTTCTTC. It translates to CASNSPGGNNEQFF.

The CDR3 nucleotides read TGCAGTGCAATTATAGGACACTCATCGACCTACGAGCAGTACTTC. It codes for CSAIIGHSSTYEQYF. This rearrangement joins TRBV20-1 to TRBJ2-7; D is possibly TRBD1 (5 bases). Trimming removed 6 bases from V and 2 bases from J, with 20 bases in between. Germline V lookup: CDR1 DFQATT, CDR2 SNEGSKA (reference sequence). This CDR3 contains 15 residues.

The rearrangement joins TRBV20-1 to TRBJ2-1; D is unresolved. The germline gives CDR1 DFQATT, CDR2 SNEGSKA (reference sequence). Trimming removed 6 bases at V and 1 base at J, with 13 bases between. This CDR3 comprises 14 residues. The CDR3 is CSARRPDSYNEQFF. CDR3 nucleotide sequence: TGCAGTGCCCGTCGGCCGGATTCCTACAATGAGCAGTTCTTC.

This clonotype was observed a few times. The V and J genes are TRBV3-1 and TRBJ2-6; D is undetermined. The length of the CDR3 is 16 residues. Per the germline V gene, CDR1 is LGHDT and CDR2 is YNNKEL (reference sequence). Trimming shortened V by 1 base and J by 0 bases, and 7 bases separated the two germline ends. The CDR3 here is CASSQGEHSGANVLTF. CDR3 DNA sequence: TGTGCCAGCAGCCAAGGGGAACACTCTGGGGCCAACGTCCTGACTTTC.

This clonotype was recorded once. V and J are TRBV14 and TRBJ2-1; 8 bases fit TRBD1. CDR3 length: 16 residues. After removal of 0 bases from V and 4 bases from J, the junction contained 5 bases not matched to a gene. Germline assignment: CDR1 SGHDN and CDR2 FVKESK. For the CDR3, the DNA is TGTGCCAGCAGCCAAGAGGGGACAGGCGGGTACAATGAGCAGTTCTTC. Protein product: CASSQEGTGGYNEQFF.

The V gene is TRBV3-1, the J gene TRBJ2-1; possibly TRBD1 or TRBD2 for D (5 bases each). V was clipped by 5 bases and J by 9 bases, with 14 bases between them. The CDR3 runs 13 residues. Germline CDR1 reads LGHDT; CDR2 reads YNNKEL (reference sequence). CDR3 in amino acids: CASSSLGTSEQFF. CDR3 coding DNA: TGTGCCAGCAGCAGCCTAGGGACGTCTGAGCAGTTCTTC.

This chain links TRBV24-1 with TRBJ2-3, with TRBD1 matching over 10 bases. The CDR3 has 16 residues. The V segment lost 4 bases and the J segment 2 bases; nucleotides outside the gene matches: 5. Germline V CDR1 and CDR2: KGHDR, SFDVKD. The CDR3 loop is CATSESGTGDTDTQYF. In DNA, the CDR3 is TGTGCCACCAGTGAGTCCGGGACAGGGGACACAGATACGCAGTATTTT.

This sequence joins TRBV12-3 or TRBV12-4 and TRBJ2-5; D perhaps matches TRBD2 (6 bases). CDR3 length: 13 amino acids. Trimming stripped 8 bases from V and 5 bases from J, with 15 bases between. The CDR3 loop reads CASAGPGVETQYF. In DNA form, the CDR3 reads TGTGCCAGCGCGGGGCCTGGGGTTGAGACCCAGTACTTC.